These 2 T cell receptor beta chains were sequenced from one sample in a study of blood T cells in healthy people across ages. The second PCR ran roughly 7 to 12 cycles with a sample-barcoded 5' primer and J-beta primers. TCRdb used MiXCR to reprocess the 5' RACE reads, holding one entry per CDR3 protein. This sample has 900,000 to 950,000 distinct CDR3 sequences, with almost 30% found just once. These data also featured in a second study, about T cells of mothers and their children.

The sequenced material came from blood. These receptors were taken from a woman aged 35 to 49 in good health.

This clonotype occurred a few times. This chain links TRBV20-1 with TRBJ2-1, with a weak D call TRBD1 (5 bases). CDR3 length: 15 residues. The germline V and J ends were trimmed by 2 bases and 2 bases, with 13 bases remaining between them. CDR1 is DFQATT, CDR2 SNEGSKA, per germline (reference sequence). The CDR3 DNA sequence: TGCAGTGCTAGAAGGGGCAGTACCCCCTACAATGAGCAGTTCTTC. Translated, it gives CSARRGSTPYNEQFF.

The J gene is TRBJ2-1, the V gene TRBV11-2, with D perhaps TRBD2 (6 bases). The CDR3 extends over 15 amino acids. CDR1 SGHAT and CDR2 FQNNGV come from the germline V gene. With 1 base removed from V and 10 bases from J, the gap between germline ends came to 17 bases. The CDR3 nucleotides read TGTGCCAGCAGCTTAGGGCGGGACGACGGCTACGAGCAGTTCTTC. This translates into CASSLGRDDGYEQFF. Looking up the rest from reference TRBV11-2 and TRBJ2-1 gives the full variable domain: EAGVAQSPRYKIIEKRQSVAFWCNPISGHATLYWYQQILGQGPKLLIQFQNNGVVDDSQLPKDRFSAERLKGVDSTLKIQPAKLEDSAVYLCASSLGRDDGYEQFFGPGTRLTVL.